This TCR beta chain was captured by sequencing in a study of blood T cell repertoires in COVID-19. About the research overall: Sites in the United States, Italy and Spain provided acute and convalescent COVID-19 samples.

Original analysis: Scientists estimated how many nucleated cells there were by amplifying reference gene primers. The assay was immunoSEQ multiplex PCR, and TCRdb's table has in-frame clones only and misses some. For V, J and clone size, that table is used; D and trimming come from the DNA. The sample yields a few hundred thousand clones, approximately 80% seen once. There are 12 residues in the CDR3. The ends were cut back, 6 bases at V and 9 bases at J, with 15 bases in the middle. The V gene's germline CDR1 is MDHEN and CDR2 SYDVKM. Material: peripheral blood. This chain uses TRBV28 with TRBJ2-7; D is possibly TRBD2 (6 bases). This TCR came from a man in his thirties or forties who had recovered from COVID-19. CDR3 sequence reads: CASSPQGSGQYV. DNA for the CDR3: TGTGCCAGCAGCCCGCAGGGTAGCGGGCAGTACGTC.